This T cell receptor (beta chain) was found in a study of neurological immune-mediated disorders. Each CDR3 protein gets one entry after TCRdb re-called the 5' RACE reads with MiXCR. This table holds about 48,000 distinct CDR3 sequences, around 5.8% found once. The CDR3 has 13 residues. The trim removed 4 bases at V and 2 bases at J, leaving 3 bases unmatched. Germline loops: CDR1 SQVTM, CDR2 ANQGSEA. The sorted libraries started from 850,000 to 1,000,000 CD4+ or CD8+ T cells. This clonotype occurred once. The chain carries TRBV29-1 and TRBJ2-7; 9 nucleotides match TRBD2. The TCR originated in a woman aged 18-29 years with multiple sclerosis. The specimen was CD4+ T cells from blood. CDR3 sequence (DNA): TGCAGCGTTGCTAGCGGGGCTACCTACGAGCAGTACTTC. It encodes CSVASGATYEQYF.